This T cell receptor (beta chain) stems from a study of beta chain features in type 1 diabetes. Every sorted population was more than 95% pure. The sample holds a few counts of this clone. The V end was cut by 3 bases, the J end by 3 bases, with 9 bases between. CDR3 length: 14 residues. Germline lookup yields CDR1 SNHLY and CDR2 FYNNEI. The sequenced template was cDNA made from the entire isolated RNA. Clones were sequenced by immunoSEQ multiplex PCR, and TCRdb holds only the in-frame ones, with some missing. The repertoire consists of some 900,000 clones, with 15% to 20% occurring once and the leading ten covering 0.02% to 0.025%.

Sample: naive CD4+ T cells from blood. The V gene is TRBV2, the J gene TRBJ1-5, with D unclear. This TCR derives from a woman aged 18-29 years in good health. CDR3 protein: CASSDSSYNQPQHF. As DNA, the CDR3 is TGTGCCAGCAGTGATAGTTCCTACAATCAGCCCCAGCATTTT.